The rows below give T cell receptor beta chains drawn from one sample of a study of blood T cell repertoires in COVID-19. The data were produced by immunoSEQ multiplex PCR, yet TCRdb's version contains in-frame clones alone and is incomplete. The profile shows about 380,000 clones, 90% of them singletons. Sequencing used peripheral blood. Receptors originate from a man aged 18-30 years with active or convalescent COVID-19. CDR3s leave out the opening cysteine and the closing phenylalanine or tryptophan. A D gene is named only where the DNA matches it firmly.

TRBV3-1/TRBV3-2	TRBJ2-2	NA	ASSPVRGLATGELF
TRBV28	TRBJ1-1	NA	ASSLLLLTSEAF
TRBV5-4	TRBJ1-4	TRBD1	ASSSPGQGVEKLF
TRBV27	TRBJ1-6	TRBD1	ASGPRGQTNSPLH
TRBV6-5	TRBJ2-1	TRBD1	ASSRTGYNEQF
TRBV18	TRBJ2-5	NA	ASSPRSGGEKTQY
TRBV7-2	TRBJ2-7	TRBD1	ASSATGMGYEQY
TRBV3-1/TRBV3-2	TRBJ2-5	NA	ASSHPEETQY
TRBV29-1	TRBJ2-3	TRBD2	SVWGGLSTDTQY
TRBV18	TRBJ2-7	TRBD2	ASSGTRTSGAYEQY
TRBV5-1	TRBJ2-2	NA	ASSLVGTRTNTGELF
TRBV12-3/TRBV12-4	TRBJ1-5	NA	ASSSPDNQPQH
TRBV4-3	TRBJ2-3	TRBD2	ASSQEAPLAGNTDTQY
TRBV10-3	TRBJ1-1	NA	AISENRADTEAF
TRBV3-1/TRBV3-2	TRBJ2-3	TRBD1	ASSQGQHLDTQY
TRBV30	TRBJ2-3	NA	AWRGVSLDTQY
TRBV5-1	TRBJ2-3	TRBD2	ASSLRGSGGTTDTQY
TRBV6-6	TRBJ2-7	TRBD2	ASSYSRAGSPYEQY
TRBV11-2	TRBJ2-7	TRBD2	ASSLLGLAGYDRNEQY
TRBV2	TRBJ2-6	TRBD2	ASSERASGRSSGANVLT